This TCR beta chain was captured by sequencing in a study of blood T cell repertoires in COVID-19. Original analysis: It was from reference gene primer amplification that nucleated cell counts were estimated. Assay used: immunoSEQ multiplex PCR; TCRdb lists only in-frame clones, some missing. V and J calls and clone size are those listed in that table; D and trimming were worked out from the DNA. The sample holds 310,000 or so clones; roughly 90% are singletons and the top ten take approximately 4%. Germline CDR1 reads GTSNPN; CDR2 reads SVGIG (reference sequence). This CDR3 region has 14 residues. The V gene lost 2 bases and the J gene lost 0 bases, with 9 bases spanning the gap.

This chain connects TRBV30 to TRBJ2-3, with D perhaps TRBD1 (6 bases). The sample comprised peripheral blood. The source is a woman in her forties or fifties with active or convalescent COVID-19. The CDR3 coding sequence is TGTGCCTGGAGTCTGGACAGCAGCACAGATACGCAGTATTTT. As protein: CAWSLDSSTDTQYF.